This TCR beta chain was profiled in a study of blood T cell repertoires in COVID-19. About the study: Sample material is recorded as cDNA or gDNA derived from T cells, B-cell-depleted T cells, or PBMCs.

This CDR3 has 15 residues. CDR1 and CDR2 (germline): KGHSH, LQKENI. V was pared by 2 bases and J by 1 base, with 9 bases between. Original processing methods: Using reference gene primer amplification, nucleated cell counts were estimated. Only in-frame clones appear in the TCRdb table, and some are missing; sequencing was by immunoSEQ multiplex PCR. Clone size and V and J calls were adopted from that table, with D and trimming inferred from the DNA. The sample lists 310,000 or so clones, roughly 89% seen once, with 1.7% in the top ten. Source material: PBMCs or T cells enriched from blood (not recorded which). This sequence joins TRBV18 and TRBJ1-5; D is unclear. The sequence was obtained from a woman aged 18-30 years with acute COVID-19. Written as DNA, the CDR3 is TGTGCCAGCTCACCATCACCGGGAAGCAATCAGCCCCAGCATTTT. Its protein is CASSPSPGSNQPQHF.